This T cell receptor (beta chain) was found in a study of T cells in Graves' hyperthyroidism and ophthalmopathy. What was amplified from RNA transcripts were TCR beta CDR3 regions. The HTBI primer set drove a first-round RT-PCR of the TCR CDR3. TCRdb analysed the multiplex PCR reads with MiXCR anew, one entry per CDR3 protein. The profile shows 600,000 or so distinct CDR3 sequences, approximately 15% of them singletons. The CDR3 spans 17 residues. After removal of 4 bases from V and 5 bases from J, the junction contained 11 bases not matched to a gene. Germline CDR1 and CDR2: MGHRA and YSYEKL. The V gene is TRBV4-1, the J gene TRBJ2-7, with TRBD2 identical over 13 bases. Sequencing was carried out using blood. The clonotype comes from a woman aged 18 to 35 with Graves' ophthalmopathy. CDR3 in DNA: TGCGCCAGCAGCCCAAGGCGGGGACTAGCGGGAACCCACGAGCAGTACTTC. Translated: CASSPRRGLAGTHEQYF.